Each of the 8 T cell receptor beta chains below was sequenced from the same sample in a study of regulatory T cells in long-lasting Graves disease. Time point defined: newly diagnosed GD, antithyroid drugs for less than 3 months. Scientists built the TCR library using RNA that was extracted from PBMCs. Construction of TCR beta libraries relied on iRepertoire HTBI primers and on Arm-PCR targeting CDR3 regions. TCRdb fed the multiplex PCR reads into MiXCR, producing one record per CDR3 protein. Altogether over 200,000 distinct CDR3 sequences are present, around 20% being singletons, with the ten largest covering around 21%. Sequenced material: peripheral blood mononuclear cells (PBMCs), taken at new diagnosis, from a patient treated with antithyroid drugs. The receptor set was obtained from a female donor with Graves disease.

The chain combines TRBV28 with TRBJ1-5; the D gene is possibly TRBD1 (5 bases). The CDR3 is 18 amino acids. The V gene lost 10 bases and the J gene lost 2 bases, with 27 bases spanning the gap. The germline V gene encodes CDR1 MDHEN and CDR2 SYDVKM. Here the CDR3 DNA reads TGTGCCACCAATCGTGCGGTCGGGGCCCGGGAGGGCAATCAGCCCCAGCATTTT. Encoded protein: CATNRAVGAREGNQPQHF.

This clonotype was counted ten times or more. V usage is TRBV18 and J usage is TRBJ2-1; 7 bases match TRBD2. This CDR3 comprises 17 residues. V shed 1 base, J shed 4 bases, and the junction held 10 bases outside the gene matches. The germline gives CDR1 KGHSH, CDR2 LQKENI. The CDR3 region is CASSPLFERGQYNEQFF. The DNA for the CDR3 is TGTGCCAGCTCACCACTCTTTGAGCGGGGTCAGTACAATGAGCAGTTCTTC. Filled out from reference TRBV18 and TRBJ2-1, the complete variable domain reads NAGVMQNPRHLVRRRGQEARLRCSPMKGHSHVYWYRQLPEEGLKFMVYLQKENIIDESGMPKERFSAEFPKEGPSILRIQQVVRGDSAAYFCASSPLFERGQYNEQFFGPGTRLTVL.

To note about this clonotype: It differs at one base from a far larger clone, so likely a read error. Since no conserved phenylalanine or tryptophan closes the CDR3, a read error is the likely cause. The chain joins TRBV7-2 to TRBJ2-1, with 7 positions matching TRBD2. Germline V CDR1 and CDR2: SGHTA, FQGNSA. V lost 5 bases and J lost 4; bases outside the gene matches: 8. The CDR3 has 15 amino acids. The CDR3 region has the DNA TGTGCCAGCAGCCTTGGGAGGGTGTCTTACAATGAGCAGTTCCTC. As protein: CASSLGRVSYNEQFL.

This clonotype was seen at least ten times. The gene calls are TRBV6-5 and TRBJ1-1; 9 bases match TRBD1. Germline assignment: CDR1 MNHEY and CDR2 SVGAGI. The CDR3 sequence is 15 residues long. V trimming: 4 bases; J trimming: 4 bases; junction bases outside the gene matches: 7. CDR3 in amino acids: CASSSGTGGFTEAFF. The CDR3 DNA reads TGTGCCAGCAGTTCAGGAACAGGGGGCTTCACTGAAGCTTTCTTT.

There are many counts of this clonotype. The chain carries TRBV15 and TRBJ2-1; D ambiguous. V shed 0 bases and J shed 9 bases, with 6 bases lying between them. The CDR3 consists of 12 residues. The germline V gene encodes CDR1 LNHNV and CDR2 YYDKDF (reference sequence). The CDR3 region is CATSRDSAEQFF. CDR3 in DNA: TGTGCCACCAGCAGAGATTCCGCTGAGCAGTTCTTC.

This clonotype has at least ten counts. The chain links TRBV30 to TRBJ1-4; the D is unclear. V dropped 1 base and J dropped 5 bases, with 17 bases sitting between them. The CDR3 runs to 16 residues. Germline V gene data show CDR1 as GTSNPN and CDR2 as SVGIG (reference sequence). Here the CDR3 reads CAWSGREGHENEKLFF. In DNA, the CDR3 is TGTGCCTGGAGTGGGAGGGAAGGGCACGAAAATGAAAAACTGTTTTTT.

The sample holds many counts of this clonotype. The chain carries TRBV6-2 or TRBV6-3 and TRBJ2-3, with 10 bases matching TRBD2. Looked up from germline, CDR1 is MNHEY and CDR2 is SVGEGT. The CDR3 has 16 amino acids. After removal of 7 bases from V and 4 bases from J, the junction contained 11 bases not matched to a gene. The CDR3 here is CASTYAALAGADTQYF. The CDR3 bases are TGTGCCAGCACCTACGCAGCGCTAGCGGGAGCAGATACGCAGTATTTT.

This clonotype appeared many times. The rearrangement uses TRBV11-2 and TRBJ1-1, with D possibly TRBD1 on 5 matching bases. From germline, CDR1 is SGHAT and CDR2 FQNNGV. Trimming pared 3 bases from V and 10 bases from J, leaving 15 bases between. CDR3 length: 13 residues. The CDR3 DNA reads as TGTGCCAGCAGCTTTGGAGGGATTGGGGGAGCTTTCTTT. This codes for CASSFGGIGGAFF.